This T cell receptor (beta chain) originates from a study of blood T cell repertoires in COVID-19. V shed 4 bases and J shed 0 bases, with 3 bases lying between them. The CDR3 spans 12 residues. Germline assignment: CDR1 LNHDA and CDR2 SQIVND (reference sequence). Libraries were prepared by immunoSEQ multiplex PCR; TCRdb keeps only in-frame clonotypes and omits some of them. The data contain around 320,000 clones, approximately 90% of them seen just once; the ten biggest clones take up about 2.5%. The rearrangement uses TRBV19 and TRBJ1-1; D is ambiguous. Sequences were obtained from peripheral blood. This clonotype originated in a man aged 18 to 35 with active or convalescent COVID-19. This CDR3 is CASSRLNTEAFF. The DNA for the CDR3 is TGTGCCAGTAGTAGGCTGAACACTGAAGCTTTCTTT.